The following is a T cell receptor (beta chain) sequence with its context. As yet, its antigen is unknown. These data come from a study of T cell repertoires in cytomegalovirus infection. Study-level information: The study used recently identified HLA-C-restricted and well-studied HLA-B-restricted CMV epitopes. Public TCR beta signatures marked donors with CMV infection and the matching HLA. Findings of the study overall: Within the response measured ex vivo, HLA-C-restricted CMV-specific TCR beta clonotypes were dominant. The study identified carriers of CMV plus the relevant HLA from cumulative public TCR beta family frequency.

The ends lost 0 bases at V and 3 bases at J; junction bases unmatched: 3. The germline V gene has CDR1 SGHVS and CDR2 FNYEAQ. This CDR3 spans 16 amino acids. TCRdb re-called the reads through MiXCR, storing one row per CDR3 protein. The data show tens of thousands of distinct CDR3 sequences, over 15% seen once. The rearrangement uses TRBV7-6 and TRBJ2-1; 9 bases fit TRBD1. The source was CD8+ T cells from cultured PBMCs, collected from culture after CMV antigen stimulation. The source of this sequence is a human donor in good health (CMV status not recorded). Some clones in this sample may be carry-over from other donors' samples. This chain's CDR3 is CASSLAGDRVYNEQFF. DNA of the CDR3: TGTGCCAGCAGCTTAGCAGGGGACAGGGTCTACAATGAGCAGTTCTTC.